This passage covers 14 T cell receptor beta chains from one sample sequenced in a study of shared clonotypes between healthy human individuals. Sequencing used immunoSEQ multiplex PCR; TCRdb keeps in-frame clones, though not all of them. The repertoire holds about 2,100,000 clones, with approximately 94% as singletons. Naive CD8 cells comprised CD45RO-negative, CCR7-positively selected cells, excluding terminally differentiated effector memory CD45RA+ cells. The sequencing sample was made of naive CD8+ T cells from PBMCs. The receptors shown here come from a man between 18 and 29 years old in good health. Some clones in this sample may be carry-over from other donors' samples.

The table lists this clone with a count of one. The rearrangement joins TRBV9 to TRBJ1-3; D is uncertain. This CDR3 contains 15 residues. Trimming took 2 bases from V and 3 from J, leaving 12 bases between them. Per germline, CDR1 SGDLS and CDR2 YYNGEE. The CDR3 reads CASSVGVSFGNTIYF. DNA for the CDR3: TGTGCCAGCAGCGTTGGGGTCTCTTTTGGAAACACCATATATTTT.

J is TRBJ2-7 and V is TRBV10-3; a possible D gene is TRBD1 (6 bases). Trimming took 10 bases from V and 4 from J, leaving 14 bases between them. Germline values: CDR1 ENHRY, CDR2 SYGVKD. The CDR3 contains 12 residues. Here the CDR3 DNA reads TGTGCCACCCAGGGGAGTGGGTACGAGCAGTACTTC. Protein sequence: CATQGSGYEQYF.

On this clone itself: Other DNA sequences in the same sample also yield this CDR3. V gene TRBV11-2 combines with J gene TRBJ2-3; TRBD2 aligns across 11 bases. The CDR3 sequence is 16 residues long. Trimming at V came to 1 base and at J to 4 bases, leaving 4 bases not matched to a gene. The germline V gene encodes CDR1 SGHAT and CDR2 FQNNGV. This chain's CDR3 is CASSLGLAGGADTQYF. The CDR3 DNA is TGTGCCAGCAGCTTAGGGCTAGCGGGAGGCGCAGATACGCAGTATTTT.

The chain combines TRBV5-6 with TRBJ2-7, with D maybe TRBD2 (6 bases). This CDR3 spans 15 amino acids. V gave up 4 bases and J gave up 7 bases, with 21 bases separating them. The V gene's germline CDR1 is SGHDT and CDR2 YYEEEE. The CDR3 DNA reads TGTGCCAGCAGCGCCAGTAGCGGTAGGTCTTGGGAGCAGTACTTC. It codes for CASSASSGRSWEQYF.

This clone was seen once. Distinct nucleotide sequences in the sample also encode this CDR3. This chain connects TRBV7-9 to TRBJ2-7, with D tentatively TRBD1 (5 bases). This CDR3 has 13 residues. V shed 2 bases and J shed 4 bases, with 9 bases lying between them. The germline gives CDR1 SEHNR, CDR2 FQNEAQ (reference sequence). The DNA of the CDR3 is TGTGCCAGCAGCTTATCAGGGTATTACGAGCAGTACTTC. It encodes CASSLSGYYEQYF.

The chain couples TRBV7-9 to TRBJ2-7; tentative D call: TRBD2 (5 bases). The CDR3 runs to 15 residues. The V end lost 4 bases, the J end lost 4 bases, and 17 bases lay between the germline ends. Germline V CDR1 and CDR2: SEHNR, FQNEAQ (reference sequence). CDR3 residues: CASSSGSRAFYEQYF. For the CDR3, the DNA is TGTGCCAGCAGCTCGGGGAGCAGAGCCTTTTACGAGCAGTACTTC.

This clone came up once. The CDR3 nucleotides read TGTGCCAGCACCGCCCGCTTCCCCTACGAGCAGTACTTC. This translates into CASTARFPYEQYF. The V call is TRBV25-1, the J call TRBJ2-7; unclear D gene. The germline V and J ends were trimmed by 7 bases and 2 bases, with 12 bases remaining between them. The CDR3 is 13 residues long. The germline gives CDR1 MGHDK, CDR2 SYGVNS.

The CDR3 DNA is TGTGCCACCAGCAGAGAGGGCGGGGCGTTCACAGATACGCAGTATTTT. Translating it yields CATSREGGAFTDTQYF. The genes are TRBV15 and TRBJ2-3; TRBD2 is a possible D gene (6 bases). CDR3 length equals 16 residues. V lost 0 bases to trimming and J lost 2 bases, with 12 bases between them. From germline, CDR1 is LNHNV and CDR2 YYDKDF (reference sequence). Supplemented by reference TRBV15 and TRBJ2-3, the full variable domain reads DAMVIQNPRYQVTQFGKPVTLSCSQTLNHNVMYWYQQKSSQAPKLLFHYYDKDFNNEADTPDNFQSRRPNTSFCFLDIRSPGLGDTAMYLCATSREGGAFTDTQYFGPGTRLTVL.

For this clone: This sample includes further DNA sequences coding for the same CDR3. The V call is TRBV9, the J call TRBJ2-7; TRBD2 matches at 7 bases. CDR1 is SGDLS and CDR2 is YYNGEE in the germline V gene. The J segment lost 6 bases and the V segment lost 0 bases, leaving 0 bases of the junction unmatched. The CDR3 runs 12 residues. The CDR3 spells CASSVGGGEQYF. The CDR3 DNA sequence: TGTGCCAGCAGCGTAGGCGGGGGCGAGCAGTACTTC.

Note on this clone: In the same sample, other DNA sequences code for this CDR3. V is TRBV9 and J is TRBJ2-1; 11 bases align to TRBD2. The germline gives CDR1 SGDLS, CDR2 YYNGEE. The CDR3 has 15 amino acids. J was trimmed by 8 bases and V by 4 bases; bases with no gene match: 8. In DNA form, the CDR3 reads TGTGCCAGCAGCCCCGGGACTAGCGGATGGGATGAGCAGTTCTTC. It specifies CASSPGTSGWDEQFF.

The V and J genes are TRBV6-5 and TRBJ2-7; D gene unclear. The germline CDR1 and CDR2 sequences are MNHEY and SVGAGI. This CDR3 comprises 11 residues. V was trimmed by 3 bases and J by 6 bases, leaving 6 bases between them. CDR3 nucleotides: TGTGCCAGCAGTTATCTCGGCGAGCAGTACTTC. Its protein is CASSYLGEQYF.

V gene TRBV7-9 combines with J gene TRBJ1-1, with D unclear. Trimming cost V 0 bases and J 6 bases, with 8 bases left between them. CDR3 length: 13 amino acids. Germline loops: CDR1 SEHNR, CDR2 FQNEAQ (reference sequence). CDR3 nucleotides: TGTGCCAGCAGCTTAGCGAAAATGGCTGAAGCTTTCTTT. Protein product: CASSLAKMAEAFF.

This chain connects TRBV18 to TRBJ2-1, with unresolved D. V was shortened by 2 bases and J by 10 bases, with 18 bases between the two germline ends. The germline V gene has CDR1 KGHSH and CDR2 LQKENI. The CDR3 has 15 amino acids. The CDR3 DNA sequence: TGTGCCAGCTCACCAAAAAGGGTGACGCCCGACGAGCAGTTCTTC. This translates into CASSPKRVTPDEQFF. The full variable domain, its missing parts supplied by reference TRBV18 and TRBJ2-1, is NAGVMQNPRHLVRRRGQEARLRCSPMKGHSHVYWYRQLPEEGLKFMVYLQKENIIDESGMPKERFSAEFPKEGPSILRIQQVVRGDSAAYFCASSPKRVTPDEQFFGPGTRLTVL.

This chain links TRBV5-1 with TRBJ2-3, with D perhaps TRBD1 (6 bases). Deletions cut 3 bases from V and 0 bases from J, with 11 bases between. CDR3 length: 15 residues. Germline CDR1 SGHRS, CDR2 YFSETQ. The CDR3 spells CASSSAGESTDTQYF. Written as DNA, the CDR3 is TGCGCCAGCAGCTCGGCAGGGGAAAGCACAGATACGCAGTATTTT.